These 19 T cell receptor beta chains were sequenced from one sample in a study of blood T cell repertoires in COVID-19. Generated by immunoSEQ multiplex PCR, the TCRdb table keeps only in-frame clones and is missing some. The top ten hold around 7% of the sample, which has around 200,000 clones, approximately 91% seen once. Source material: peripheral blood. The receptor source for this set is a man aged 35 to 55 with acute or convalescent COVID-19.

There are a few counts of this clone. The CDR3 spells CASSLPRQGRRPNTEAFF. The CDR3 coding sequence is TGTGCCAGCAGTCTCCCACGACAGGGAAGGAGACCGAACACTGAAGCTTTCTTT. J is TRBJ1-1 and V is TRBV28; 7 bases fit TRBD1. The CDR3 has 18 amino acids. V shed 5 bases, J shed 1 base, and the junction held 16 bases outside the gene matches. The germline CDR1 and CDR2 sequences are MDHEN and SYDVKM.

The gene calls are TRBV4-2 and TRBJ2-3; unclear D gene. The CDR3 contains 16 residues. Germline CDR1 LGHNA, CDR2 YNFKEQ. V gave up 0 bases and J gave up 4 bases, with 14 bases separating them. CDR3 sequence: CASSQEEYGFSDTQYF. The CDR3 DNA sequence: TGTGCCAGCAGCCAAGAAGAATACGGGTTCTCAGATACGCAGTATTTT.

This CDR3 is CASSLLAGGSYEQYF. DNA of the CDR3: TGTGCCAGCAGCTTACTAGCGGGGGGTTCCTACGAGCAGTACTTC. The V call is TRBV11-2, the J call TRBJ2-7, with TRBD2 identical over 11 bases. With V trimmed by 2 bases and J by 1 base, 1 base remained unmatched. There are 15 residues in the CDR3. Germline CDR1 and CDR2: SGHAT and FQNNGV.

This sequence joins TRBV18 and TRBJ1-2; D not resolved. CDR3 length equals 13 residues. Germline V CDR1 and CDR2: KGHSH, LQKENI. The ends were cut back, 5 bases at V and 4 bases at J, with 11 bases in the middle. The CDR3 coding sequence is TGTGCCAGCTCAGAGGGTTTCAGCTATGGCTACACCTTC. Translated, it gives CASSEGFSYGYTF. Looking up the rest from reference TRBV18 and TRBJ1-2 gives the full variable domain: NAGVMQNPRHLVRRRGQEARLRCSPMKGHSHVYWYRQLPEEGLKFMVYLQKENIIDESGMPKERFSAEFPKEGPSILRIQQVVRGDSAAYFCASSEGFSYGYTFGSGTRLTVV.

The chain carries TRBV28 and TRBJ1-1; TRBD1 matches at 8 bases. J gave up 0 bases and V 5 bases, and 8 bases lay outside the gene matches. CDR1 and CDR2 (germline): MDHEN, SYDVKM. This CDR3 comprises 16 residues. CDR3 DNA: TGTGCCAGCAGTCAAATCATGACAGGGGTGAACACTGAAGCTTTCTTT. This translates into CASSQIMTGVNTEAFF.

The chain recombines TRBV30 with TRBJ2-7; tentative D call: TRBD1 (5 bases). V was pared by 3 bases and J by 3 bases, with 15 bases between. The length of the CDR3 is 14 residues. The germline V gene encodes CDR1 GTSNPN and CDR2 SVGIG (reference sequence). CDR3 residues: CAWRGRRAYYEQYF. As DNA, the CDR3 is TGTGCCTGGAGGGGGCGCAGGGCCTACTACGAGCAGTACTTC. Variable domain in full (rest from reference TRBV30 and TRBJ2-7): SQTIHQWPATLVQPVGSPLSLECTVEGTSNPNLYWYRQAAGRGLQLLFYSVGIGQISSEVPQNLSASRPQDRQFILSSKKLLLSDSGFYLCAWRGRRAYYEQYFGPGTRLTVT.

Only one count was recorded for this clone. J is TRBJ1-2 and V is TRBV6-1; D remains unclear. Germline CDR1 and CDR2: MNHNS and SASEGT. With 3 bases removed from V and 1 base from J, the gap between germline ends came to 15 bases. The CDR3 length is 16 residues. CDR3 nucleotide sequence: TGTGCCAGCAGTGAGTGGGCCAGAGGGAGTAACTATGGCTACACCTTC. The encoded protein is CASSEWARGSNYGYTF.

This chain joins TRBV5-6 and TRBJ1-2; 10 nucleotides agree with TRBD1. Per germline, CDR1 SGHDT and CDR2 YYEEEE. This CDR3 spans 18 amino acids. J lost 0 bases, V lost 5 bases, and 13 bases had no gene match. The CDR3 region is CASSSSPGQGRPNYGYTF. CDR3 nucleotides: TGTGCCAGCAGTTCTAGTCCGGGACAGGGGAGACCTAACTATGGCTACACCTTC.

The chain couples TRBV30 to TRBJ2-7; weak D call: TRBD1 (5 bases). There are 11 residues in the CDR3. V gave up 5 bases and J gave up 4 bases, with 9 bases separating them. Germline loops: CDR1 GTSNPN, CDR2 SVGIG (reference sequence). CDR3 amino acids: CAWAQGYEQYF. The CDR3 bases are TGTGCCTGGGCCCAGGGTTACGAGCAGTACTTC.

The chain uses TRBV4-3 and TRBJ2-5, with TRBD1 as a possible D gene (5 bases). V shed 0 bases and J shed 1 base, with 9 bases lying between them. CDR3 size: 15 residues. The V gene's germline CDR1 is LGHNA and CDR2 YSLEER. CDR3 amino acids: CASSQDRQLQETQYF. The CDR3 DNA reads as TGCGCCAGCAGCCAAGACAGACAGCTCCAAGAGACCCAGTACTTC.

This chain links TRBV5-1 with TRBJ2-3; perhaps TRBD2 as D (5 bases). The V and J ends lost 1 base and 3 bases respectively, with 12 bases between them. The V gene's germline CDR1 is SGHRS and CDR2 YFSETQ. The CDR3 covers 15 residues. CDR3 sequence: CASSLLASTTDTQYF. CDR3 bases: TGCGCCAGCAGCTTGCTAGCTTCAACGACAGATACGCAGTATTTT.

The chain combines TRBV5-1 with TRBJ2-4; D might be TRBD1 (5 bases). The V and J ends lost 7 bases and 0 bases respectively, with 11 bases between them. This CDR3 spans 14 amino acids. Germline loops: CDR1 SGHRS, CDR2 YFSETQ. The CDR3 DNA follows: TGCGCCAGCTACGCTCAGGGAGCCAAAAACATTCAGTACTTC. Translation gives CASYAQGAKNIQYF.

This chain links TRBV7-8 with TRBJ2-7; 10 nucleotides line up with TRBD1. This CDR3 region has 16 residues. Germline V CDR1 and CDR2: SGHVS, FQNEAQ. J gave up 5 bases and V 3 bases, and 10 bases lay outside the gene matches. DNA of the CDR3: TGTGCCAGCAGCTTGACAGGGGGCGCGAGCGTCCACGAGCAGTACTTC. Translated, it gives CASSLTGGASVHEQYF.

The chain couples TRBV7-9 to TRBJ2-5; TRBD2 agrees at 10 bases. The CDR3 runs to 15 residues. CDR1 and CDR2 (germline): SEHNR, FQNEAQ (reference sequence). With V trimmed by 4 bases and J by 4 bases, 6 bases remained unmatched. This CDR3 reads CASSSSGGRPETQYF. The DNA for the CDR3 is TGTGCCAGCAGCTCTAGCGGGGGCCGGCCAGAGACCCAGTACTTC.

CDR3 residues: CALGQGLRETQYF. DNA for the CDR3: TGTGCCTTAGGACAGGGCTTGCGGGAGACCCAGTACTTC. This rearrangement joins TRBV30 to TRBJ2-5; 8 bases are a match to TRBD1. The CDR3 is 13 amino acids. Trimming removed 7 bases from V and 5 bases from J; junction bases left unmatched: 9. Germline CDR1 reads GTSNPN; CDR2 reads SVGIG (reference sequence).

V is TRBV19 and J is TRBJ2-1; D possibly corresponds to TRBD1 (7 bases). Trimming stripped 9 bases from V and 4 bases from J, with 22 bases between. The CDR3 is 16 amino acids. Germline V gene lookup returns CDR1 LNHDA and CDR2 SQIVND (reference sequence). In DNA, the CDR3 is TGTGCCAGCCATTACAGGGGAGGAGTGGGGTACAATGAGCAGTTCTTC. Its protein is CASHYRGGVGYNEQFF.

The chain carries TRBV6-1 and TRBJ1-1, with D uncertain. CDR3 length equals 16 residues. The V gene's germline CDR1 is MNHNS and CDR2 SASEGT. The V gene lost 4 bases and the J gene lost 1 base, with 16 bases spanning the gap. Written as DNA, the CDR3 is TGTGCCAGCAGTGGCTACATGGGCCAAGGGAACACTGAAGCTTTCTTT. Its translation: CASSGYMGQGNTEAFF.

The chain links TRBV21-1 to TRBJ1-5; the DNA was not used to check the table's D call, TRBD1. TRBV21-1 is reported as a pseudogene. The CDR3 covers 15 residues. CDR3 in amino acids: CASSKARQGDQPQHF. CDR3 DNA: TGTGCCAGCAGCAAAGCGCGACAGGGGGATCAGCCCCAGCATTTT.

The chain combines TRBV7-2 with TRBJ2-3; D is perhaps TRBD1 (6 bases). There are 13 residues in the CDR3. V was clipped by 4 bases and J by 4 bases, with 9 bases between them. The V gene's germline CDR1 is SGHTA and CDR2 FQGNSA. DNA of the CDR3: TGTGCCAGCAGCTCACAGGGACCAGATACGCAGTATTTT. Encoded protein: CASSSQGPDTQYF.